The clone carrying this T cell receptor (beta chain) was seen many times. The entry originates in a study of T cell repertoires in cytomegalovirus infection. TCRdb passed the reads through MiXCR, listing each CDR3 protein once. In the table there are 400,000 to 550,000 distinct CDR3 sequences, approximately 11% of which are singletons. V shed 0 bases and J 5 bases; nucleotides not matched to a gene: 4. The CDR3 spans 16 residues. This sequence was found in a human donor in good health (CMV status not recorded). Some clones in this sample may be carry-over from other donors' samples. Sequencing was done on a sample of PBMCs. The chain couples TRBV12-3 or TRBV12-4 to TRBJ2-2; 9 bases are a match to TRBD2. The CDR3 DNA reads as TGTGCCAGCAGTTTAGCGGGTAGCGGGAGAACCGGGGAGCTGTTTTTT. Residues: CASSLAGSGRTGELFF.